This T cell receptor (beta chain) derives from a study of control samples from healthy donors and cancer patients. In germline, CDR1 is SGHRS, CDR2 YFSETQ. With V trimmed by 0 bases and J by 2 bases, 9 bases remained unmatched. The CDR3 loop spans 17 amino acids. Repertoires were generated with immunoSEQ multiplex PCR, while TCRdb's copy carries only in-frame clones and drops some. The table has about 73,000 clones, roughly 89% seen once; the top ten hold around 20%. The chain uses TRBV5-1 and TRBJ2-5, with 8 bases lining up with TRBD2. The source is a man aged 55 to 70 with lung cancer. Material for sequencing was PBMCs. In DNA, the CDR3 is TGCGCCAGCAGCTTGGGATCTAGCGGGCCTTCTCAAGAGACCCAGTACTTC. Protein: CASSLGSSGPSQETQYF. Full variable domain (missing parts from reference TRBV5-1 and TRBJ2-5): KAGVTQTPRYLIKTRGQQVTLSCSPISGHRSVSWYQQTPGQGLQFLFEYFSETQRNKGNFPGRFSGRQFSNSRSEMNVSTLELGDSALYLCASSLGSSGPSQETQYFGPGTRLLVL.